Each of the 24 T cell receptor beta chains below was sequenced from the same sample in a study of cytomegalovirus exposure and HLA in healthy donors. Some clones are missing from TCRdb's copy, which holds only in-frame ones; the method was immunoSEQ multiplex PCR. The sample holds about 70,000 clones; roughly 92% are singletons and the top ten take approximately 2%. The sequencing sample was made of PBMCs. Receptor source: a woman between 18 and 29 years old in good health and CMV-seropositive.

This clone appeared a few times. J is TRBJ2-1 and V is TRBV2, with D uncertain. V dropped 4 bases and J dropped 12 bases, with 16 bases sitting between them. The CDR3 runs 13 residues. Looked up from germline, CDR1 is SNHLY and CDR2 is FYNNEI. The CDR3 sequence is CASSVRSDIGQFF. The CDR3 bases are TGTGCCAGCAGTGTTCGATCAGACATCGGGCAGTTCTTC. Drawing the rest from reference TRBV2 and TRBJ2-1, the complete variable domain is EPEVTQTPSHQVTQMGQEVILRCVPISNHLYFYWYRQILGQKVEFLVSFYNNEISEKSEIFDDQFSVERPDGSNFTLKIRSTKLEDSAMYFCASSVRSDIGQFFGPGTRLTVL.

The chain couples TRBV4-3 to TRBJ1-1, with D perhaps matching TRBD1 (5 bases). The CDR3 runs 13 residues. The germline V and J ends were trimmed by 3 bases and 7 bases, with 12 bases remaining between them. Germline CDR1 and CDR2: LGHNA and YSLEER. The chain's CDR3 is CASSQEPGLEAFF. The DNA for the CDR3 is TGCGCCAGCAGCCAGGAACCGGGACTTGAAGCTTTCTTT.

The chain uses TRBV7-7 and TRBJ1-4; TRBD1 matches 7 bases. The CDR3 consists of 15 residues. V gave up 5 bases and J gave up 8 bases; unmatched junction bases: 11. Germline CDR1 SSHAT, CDR2 FNYEAQ (reference sequence). The CDR3 nucleotides are TGTGCCAGCAGCATACCCCAGGGGGGCGGCGAAAAACTGTTTTTT. Translating it yields CASSIPQGGGEKLFF.

The CDR3 region is CASSSRQGGNTIYF. The CDR3, as DNA: TGTGCCAGCAGCTCAAGACAGGGTGGAAACACCATATATTTT. This chain links TRBV13 with TRBJ1-3; 7 bases agree with TRBD1. The V and J ends lost 4 bases and 3 bases, in that order; junction bases with no gene match: 3. CDR1 PRHDT and CDR2 FYEKMQ come from the germline V gene (reference sequence). This CDR3 is built from 14 residues.

V and J are TRBV7-2 and TRBJ1-1; 11 bases align to TRBD1. The CDR3 loop spans 14 amino acids. J gave up 8 bases and V 5 bases, and 7 bases lay outside the gene matches. Germline CDR1 reads SGHTA; CDR2 reads FQGNSA. In DNA, the CDR3 is TGTGCCAGCAGCCAATTGGGACAGGGGGACGAAGCTTTCTTT. It yields the protein CASSQLGQGDEAFF.

V gene TRBV11-3 combines with J gene TRBJ1-6; D gene unclear. V lost 8 bases to trimming and J lost 10 bases, with 21 bases between them. Germline-derived CDR1 and CDR2 are SGHNT and YENEEA. This CDR3 comprises 15 residues. CDR3 residues: CASQEGRGFRSPLHF. The CDR3 nucleotides read TGTGCCAGCCAGGAAGGAAGAGGGTTCAGGTCACCCCTCCACTTT.

This chain joins TRBV5-8 and TRBJ2-6, with 10 nucleotides matching TRBD2. The germline CDR1 and CDR2 sequences are SGHTS and YDEGEE. The CDR3 length is 20 residues. J gave up 2 bases and V 1 base, and 12 bases lay outside the gene matches. The CDR3 sequence: CASSLSVWGSGRPGANVLTF. Here the CDR3 DNA reads TGTGCCAGCAGCTTGTCGGTTTGGGGTAGCGGGAGGCCTGGGGCCAACGTCCTGACTTTC.

The chain uses TRBV7-9 and TRBJ1-1; possibly TRBD1 for D (6 bases). CDR3 size: 15 residues. CDR1 and CDR2 from the germline V gene are SEHNR and FQNEAQ (reference sequence). V lost 4 bases, J lost 0 bases, and 12 bases lay in between. CDR3 amino acids: CASSSRGGMNTEAFF. The CDR3 bases are TGTGCCAGCAGCTCCAGGGGCGGCATGAACACTGAAGCTTTCTTT.

The rearrangement joins TRBV28 to TRBJ2-3; D gene unclear. The V gene's germline CDR1 is MDHEN and CDR2 SYDVKM. The V gene lost 7 bases and the J gene lost 3 bases, with 8 bases spanning the gap. The CDR3 contains 12 residues. CDR3 region: CASNSRTDTQYF. CDR3 nucleotide sequence: TGTGCCAGCAATAGCCGAACAGATACGCAGTATTTT.

This clone was picked up one time. The chain has TRBV29-1 and TRBJ1-3, with D unclear. Germline CDR1 is SQVTM and CDR2 is ANQGSEA. The CDR3 loop spans 13 amino acids. Trimming stripped 3 bases from V and 2 bases from J, with 8 bases between. The CDR3 loop reads CSVDGGAGNTIYF. Written as DNA, the CDR3 is TGCAGCGTTGACGGAGGTGCTGGAAACACCATATATTTT. The variable domain in full, completed from reference TRBV29-1 and TRBJ1-3, reads SAVISQKPSRDICQRGTSLTIQCQVDSQVTMMFWYRQQPGQSLTLIATANQGSEATYESGFVIDKFPISRPNLTFSTLTVSNMSPEDSSIYLCSVDGGAGNTIYFGEGSWLTVV.

The chain is built from TRBV9 and TRBJ1-2; no definite D call. Germline V gene sequence: CDR1 SGDLS, CDR2 YYNGEE. CDR3 length: 15 amino acids. Trimming removed 0 bases from V and 5 bases from J, with 14 bases in between. CDR3 DNA: TGTGCCAGCAGCGTAGGGGCCAATCCGGGATATGGCTACACCTTC. It encodes CASSVGANPGYGYTF.

V gene TRBV5-1 combines with J gene TRBJ1-1, with D possibly matching TRBD1 (6 bases). The CDR3 length is 14 residues. Per germline, CDR1 SGHRS and CDR2 YFSETQ. Trimming removed 4 bases from V and 4 bases from J, with 14 bases in between. The CDR3 loop is CASSPGQWPTEAFF. DNA for the CDR3: TGCGCCAGCAGCCCTGGACAGTGGCCCACTGAAGCTTTCTTT. The whole variable domain, remainder taken from reference TRBV5-1 and TRBJ1-1, is KAGVTQTPRYLIKTRGQQVTLSCSPISGHRSVSWYQQTPGQGLQFLFEYFSETQRNKGNFPGRFSGRQFSNSRSEMNVSTLELGDSALYLCASSPGQWPTEAFFGQGTRLTVV.

The chain couples TRBV19 to TRBJ1-4; 9 bases line up with TRBD1. The CDR3 has 14 amino acids. V lost 6 bases to trimming and J lost 8 bases; unmatched junction nucleotides: 7. Germline lookup yields CDR1 LNHDA and CDR2 SQIVND (reference sequence). The CDR3 bases are TGTGCCAGTAGCGGAGACAGGGGGAACGAAAAACTGTTTTTT. It codes for CASSGDRGNEKLFF.

The chain has TRBV6-5 and TRBJ1-1; 9 bases map to TRBD1. Trimming took 2 bases from V and 4 from J; bases not matched to a gene: 5. The CDR3 covers 15 residues. In germline, CDR1 is MNHEY, CDR2 SVGAGI. CDR3 DNA sequence: TGTGCCAGCAGTTACCTGGGACAGGGTTCCACTGAAGCTTTCTTT. Its protein product is CASSYLGQGSTEAFF.

With regard to this clone: Sequence at one end of the junction differs from germline and may be a read error. CDR3 sequence: CASSLDRGRTTSF. In DNA, the CDR3 is TGTGCCAGCAGTTTAGACAGGGGGCGGACTACGAGCTTC. The J gene is TRBJ2-7, the V gene TRBV27; 10 bases are shared with TRBD1. This CDR3 has 13 residues. Germline CDR1 reads MNHEY; CDR2 reads SMNVEV (reference sequence).

This chain uses TRBV6-5 with TRBJ2-3; maybe TRBD1 (6 bases). This CDR3 contains 15 residues. Looked up from germline, CDR1 is MNHEY and CDR2 is SVGAGI. Trimming removed 1 base at V and 3 bases at J, with 11 bases between. The DNA for the CDR3 is TGTGCCAGCAGTTACTGGGGGCCCTCAACAGATACGCAGTATTTT. Translated: CASSYWGPSTDTQYF.

The J gene is TRBJ1-1, the V gene TRBV6-1; tentative D call: TRBD1 (5 bases). Trimming removed 3 bases at V and 0 bases at J, with 14 bases between. From germline, CDR1 is MNHNS and CDR2 SASEGT. The CDR3 covers 16 residues. Here the CDR3 reads CASSDSARAMNTEAFF. Here the CDR3 DNA reads TGTGCCAGCAGTGATTCAGCCAGGGCAATGAACACTGAAGCTTTCTTT.

V gene TRBV7-2 combines with J gene TRBJ2-5; 7 nucleotides line up with TRBD2. Trimming at V came to 4 bases and at J to 2 bases, leaving 7 bases not matched to a gene. Germline loops: CDR1 SGHTA, CDR2 FQGNSA. CDR3 length: 15 residues. The CDR3 loop is CASSSQGGGQETQYF. The CDR3 coding sequence is TGTGCCAGCAGCTCCCAGGGCGGGGGACAAGAGACCCAGTACTTC.

The genes are TRBV27 and TRBJ1-2; 7 bases line up with TRBD1. V gave up 4 bases and J gave up 3 bases; unmatched junction bases: 8. The CDR3 has 15 amino acids. CDR1 is MNHEY, CDR2 SMNVEV, per germline (reference sequence). The CDR3 DNA is TGTGCCAGCAGTTCTTTTACAGGGGTCGACTATGGCTACACCTTC. Its translation: CASSSFTGVDYGYTF.

V and J are TRBV7-9 and TRBJ1-5, with 7 bases identical to TRBD1. Germline CDR1 is SEHNR and CDR2 is FQNEAQ (reference sequence). This CDR3 is built from 17 residues. V lost 4 bases and J lost 6; bases outside the gene matches: 15. For the CDR3, the DNA is TGTGCCAGCAGCTCCGAGGTGACCCGGGACAGAGGTCAGCCCCAGCATTTT. Translation gives CASSSEVTRDRGQPQHF.

The V gene is TRBV4-2, the J gene TRBJ1-2; D is possibly TRBD1 (5 bases). V dropped 4 bases and J dropped 2 bases, with 17 bases sitting between them. The length of the CDR3 is 16 residues. Germline values: CDR1 LGHNA, CDR2 YNFKEQ. The CDR3 loop is CASSRTTVFPNYGYTF. The CDR3 DNA is TGTGCCAGCAGCCGGACAACAGTTTTTCCCAACTATGGCTACACCTTC.

This clone was detected only once. V usage is TRBV5-1 and J usage is TRBJ1-1, with a weak D call TRBD1 (6 bases). The V gene's germline CDR1 is SGHRS and CDR2 YFSETQ. This CDR3 has 15 residues. V was cut by 3 bases and J by 7 bases, with 19 bases left in between. CDR3 DNA sequence: TGCGCCAGCAGCTATATCGGCGGGGGCCGATATGAAGCTTTCTTT. It codes for CASSYIGGGRYEAFF.

The CDR3 sequence is CASSYSGTEAFF. The CDR3 region has the DNA TGTGCCAGCAGCTACTCCGGCACTGAAGCTTTCTTT. The rearrangement links TRBV5-6 to TRBJ1-1; no definite D call. CDR1 SGHDT and CDR2 YYEEEE come from the germline V gene. The CDR3 length is 12 residues. The germline V and J ends were trimmed by 3 bases and 4 bases, with 7 bases remaining between them.

V is TRBV12-5 and J is TRBJ1-5; D remains unclear. The CDR3 is 17 amino acids. Deletions cut 2 bases from V and 1 base from J, with 15 bases between. The germline V gene encodes CDR1 LGHNT and CDR2 FRNRAP. CDR3 nucleotide sequence: TGTGCTAGTGGTTTGACCCTGGGAGGCCAAAGCAATCAGCCCCAGCATTTT. Its protein product is CASGLTLGGQSNQPQHF.